The T cell receptor (beta chain) under discussion was sequenced for a study of post-analysis software for immune sequencing data. Study at large: The cohort encompassed relapsing-remitting, secondary progressive and progressive-relapsing multiple sclerosis disease courses.

In the case of this clonotype: The antigen remains undetermined.

CDR1 is MNHNS and CDR2 is SASEGT in the germline V gene. The CDR3 has 18 amino acids. Study-level points and caveats: The study found significantly lower normalized Chao1 diversity in multiple sclerosis patients than in controls. Controls had lower frequencies than patients of 4 or 5 TRBV segments, which included TRBV5-6, TRBV5-1 and TRBV20-1.

Unique molecular identifiers tagged the TCR beta cDNA libraries. T cells numbering about 0.95 to 10 million gave rise to some 500,000 cDNA molecules. TCRdb reprocessed the PCR reads with MiXCR, giving one entry per CDR3 protein. The sample has about 620,000 distinct CDR3 sequences, around 44% seen once. The chain couples TRBV6-1 to TRBJ2-4, with TRBD1 matching over 8 bases. The J call may be in error: the DNA end matches TRBJ2-7 better. The source of this sequence is a girl aged 5 to 17 with multiple sclerosis. The sequenced sample was blood. Here the CDR3 reads CASSDFGTGIPPGFEQYF. In DNA, the CDR3 is TGTGCCAGCAGTGATTTCGGGACAGGTATTCCCCCAGGCTTCGAGCAGTACTTC.